Below, 27 T cell receptor beta chains from the same sample are listed, as sequenced in a study of T cells expressing NK-cell markers. TCRdb reprocessed the 5' RACE reads, with one entry per CDR3 protein and no DNA. This table lists around 550,000 distinct CDR3 sequences. Sequenced input: blood T cells: a sorted CD56 or NKG2C T cell subset, CD4+ or CD8+ T cells, or bulk PBMC T cells (not recorded which). The receptor set was obtained from a young man in good health.

CDR3: CAWSRSAGLSSYEQYF. The rearrangement uses TRBV30 and TRBJ2-7; as DNA is missing, the TRBD2 call by TCRdb cannot be tested. CDR1 and CDR2 from the germline V gene are GTSNPN and SVGIG (reference sequence). There are 16 residues in the CDR3.

V usage is TRBV9 and J usage is TRBJ2-3; TCRdb picks TRBD2, but there is no DNA to check that call. There are 15 residues in the CDR3. Germline-derived CDR1 and CDR2 are SGDLS and YYNGEE. The chain's CDR3 is CASSDLAGVSDTQYF.

V is TRBV6-2 or TRBV6-3 and J is TRBJ2-1; TCRdb's D gene call, TRBD2, goes unchecked for lack of DNA. The CDR3 totals 15 residues. Germline CDR1 reads MNHEY; CDR2 reads SVGEGT. The CDR3 region is CASSFRGLAVREQFF.

The chain couples TRBV20-1 to TRBJ2-3; TCRdb names TRBD2, which stays unverified in the absence of DNA. The V gene's germline CDR1 is DFQATT and CDR2 SNEGSKA (reference sequence). This CDR3 has 15 residues. CDR3 protein: CSAGLAGGYGDTQYF.

The chain combines TRBV18 with TRBJ2-5; TCRdb selects TRBD1, and the lack of DNA leaves this call unchecked. There are 18 residues in the CDR3. Germline V CDR1 and CDR2: KGHSH, LQKENI. CDR3 region: CASSPTPGVSGRQETQYF.

Here the CDR3 reads CASGQGQETQYF. V usage is TRBV12-3 or TRBV12-4 and J usage is TRBJ2-5; no DNA is available, so the TRBD1 call from TCRdb remains unchecked. CDR3 length equals 12 residues.

The rearrangement links TRBV10-3 to TRBJ2-6; there is no DNA to check the TCRdb D call of TRBD2. The germline V gene has CDR1 ENHRY and CDR2 SYGVKD. This CDR3 spans 18 amino acids. The CDR3 region is CAISDPSGSPSGANVLTF.

The CDR3 spells CAINPGGINEQFF. The chain combines TRBV10-3 with TRBJ2-1; there is no DNA to check the TCRdb D call of TRBD1. The CDR3 is 13 amino acids. CDR1 is ENHRY and CDR2 is SYGVKD in the germline V gene.

The gene calls are TRBV27 and TRBJ2-5. The length of the CDR3 is 15 residues. Germline CDR1 MNHEY, CDR2 SMNVEV (reference sequence). CDR3 sequence reads: CASSFRQTLQESQYF.

The chain employs TRBV7-9 and TRBJ2-3; with no DNA, the TCRdb D assignment of TRBD1 cannot be verified. CDR3 size: 15 residues. Germline-derived CDR1 and CDR2 are SEHNR and FQNEAQ (reference sequence). The CDR3 region is CASSLEGGESDTQYF.

This chain uses TRBV20-1 with TRBJ1-2. The CDR3 has 14 residues. Per germline, CDR1 DFQATT and CDR2 SNEGSKA (reference sequence). CDR3 sequence: CSAREDPLASGYTF.

The V gene is TRBV5-1, the J gene TRBJ2-5; the D call of TRBD1 rests on TCRdb alone, since no DNA is present to check it. CDR3 length: 16 amino acids. Germline V gives CDR1 SGHRS, CDR2 YFSETQ. The CDR3 sequence is CASSPGEAVTQETQYF.

The chain is built from TRBV7-8 and TRBJ2-2; lacking DNA, the TRBD1 call made by TCRdb goes unchecked. The V gene's germline CDR1 is SGHVS and CDR2 FQNEAQ. The CDR3 is 16 residues long. CDR3 loop: CASSLVGGLDTGELFF.

V usage is TRBV20-1 and J usage is TRBJ2-1; the TCRdb call, TRBD2, lacks DNA for checking. Germline assignment: CDR1 DFQATT and CDR2 SNEGSKA (reference sequence). CDR3 size: 17 residues. The CDR3 reads CSASKVGPSGRYNEQFF.

V and J are TRBV19 and TRBJ2-4; absent DNA, TCRdb's TRBD1 call cannot be checked. CDR1 and CDR2 (germline): LNHDA, SQIVND (reference sequence). The CDR3 length is 15 residues. CDR3 sequence: CASSTTTGSKGIQYF.

The chain couples TRBV29-1 to TRBJ2-2; TCRdb's D gene call, TRBD2, goes unchecked for lack of DNA. The CDR3 is made up of 13 amino acids. Per germline, CDR1 SQVTM and CDR2 ANQGSEA. CDR3 residues: CSFSGGRPGELFF.

The chain has TRBV5-6 and TRBJ2-1; without DNA, the TCRdb call of TRBD1 cannot be checked. The CDR3 sequence is 15 residues long. The V gene's germline CDR1 is SGHDT and CDR2 YYEEEE. Here the CDR3 reads CASSFGIRSYNEQFF. Complete variable domain (other parts from reference TRBV5-6 and TRBJ2-1): DAGVTQSPTHLIKTRGQQVTLRCSPKSGHDTVSWYQQALGQGPQFIFQYYEEEERQRGNFPDRFSGHQFPNYSSELNVNALLLGDSALYLCASSFGIRSYNEQFFGPGTRLTVL.

The chain combines TRBV27 with TRBJ2-3; the D gene TCRdb calls, TRBD2, cannot be checked with no DNA. Germline V gene data show CDR1 as MNHEY and CDR2 as SMNVEV (reference sequence). The CDR3 extends over 17 amino acids. The CDR3: CASTGTSGRGFTDTQYF.

The V and J genes are TRBV12-3 or TRBV12-4 and TRBJ1-5; TCRdb indicates TRBD1, and absent DNA this call remains unverified. The length of the CDR3 is 12 residues. The CDR3 reads CASGQRGQPQHF.

The chain is built from TRBV6-1 and TRBJ1-5. Germline CDR1 reads MNHNS; CDR2 reads SASEGT. The CDR3 consists of 14 residues. The CDR3 sequence: CASGVRGRNQPQHF.

CDR3 loop: CASGRQGESYEQYF. The genes are TRBV6-1 and TRBJ2-7; as DNA is missing, the TRBD1 call by TCRdb cannot be tested. Germline V gene data show CDR1 as MNHNS and CDR2 as SASEGT. The CDR3 contains 14 residues.

This rearrangement joins TRBV7-8 to TRBJ2-3; there is no DNA to check the TCRdb D call of TRBD1. From germline, CDR1 is SGHVS and CDR2 FQNEAQ. This CDR3 comprises 17 residues. The CDR3 protein is CASSRWDGDPSTDTQYF.

The rearrangement links TRBV12-3 or TRBV12-4 to TRBJ1-6. There are 13 residues in the CDR3. CDR3: CASSLERNSPLHF.

The chain links TRBV5-1 to TRBJ2-2; the D call from TCRdb, TRBD1, cannot be confirmed without DNA. Germline V gene lookup returns CDR1 SGHRS and CDR2 YFSETQ. The CDR3 covers 15 residues. The CDR3 protein is CASKMRDTNTGELFF.

The chain recombines TRBV6-2 or TRBV6-3 with TRBJ1-5. Germline CDR1 reads MNHEY; CDR2 reads SVGEGT. The CDR3 is made up of 14 amino acids. CDR3 residues: CASSSTVGNQPQHF.

This sequence joins TRBV12-3 or TRBV12-4 and TRBJ2-1; there is no DNA to check the TCRdb D call of TRBD2. The CDR3 extends over 17 amino acids. CDR3 sequence reads: CASSLGGGGPSYNEQFF.

V usage is TRBV27 and J usage is TRBJ1-1; absent DNA, TCRdb's TRBD1 call cannot be checked. CDR3 size: 14 residues. Germline V gene lookup returns CDR1 MNHEY and CDR2 SMNVEV (reference sequence). The CDR3 loop reads CASNPGQGHTEAFF.